Listed below are T cell receptor beta chains from one sample, sequenced in a study of shared clonotypes between healthy human individuals. Profiled with immunoSEQ multiplex PCR; TCRdb holds only in-frame clones, not every one. The table has approximately 2,200,000 clones, roughly 91% seen once. Sequenced material: naive CD8+ T cells from PBMCs. The receptors come from a man aged 18 to 30 in good health. Some clones in this sample may be carry-over from other donors' samples. CDR3s include the opening cysteine and the closing phenylalanine or tryptophan.

v_gene	j_gene	CDR3aa
TRBV19	TRBJ2-7	CASSRGSGTGGYEQYF
TRBV7-2	TRBJ1-2	CASSLDLGGQGWYGYTF
TRBV7-9	TRBJ2-3	CASSLARGESDTQYF
TRBV30	-	CAWSVSSGRYEQYF
TRBV2	TRBJ2-7	CASSDSIAGKYYEQYF
TRBV7-8	TRBJ1-5	CASSLVGLLGNQPQHF
TRBV30	TRBJ1-2	CAWIWGNYGYTF
TRBV12-5	TRBJ2-7	CASGPASGGTYEQYF
TRBV4-2	TRBJ2-7	CASSQGRGLYEQYF
TRBV19	TRBJ2-4	CASSIAALAKNIQYF
TRBV5-6	TRBJ1-2	CASSLGLGKDGYTF
TRBV7-9	TRBJ1-3	CASSFGTAGNTIYF
TRBV6-6	TRBJ2-7	CASSYFDGSSYEQYF
TRBV4-1	TRBJ1-1	CASSQAWSSNTEAFF
TRBV19	TRBJ2-1	CASRGTYSLSDEQFF
TRBV27	TRBJ2-7	CASTLLAGGPGEQYF
TRBV7-9	TRBJ2-3	CASSPEDSGSLADTQYF
TRBV28	TRBJ2-1	CAGEGRGAPGQFF
TRBV19	TRBJ2-1	CASSTRVGDEQFF
TRBV23-1	TRBJ1-5	CALFSSNQPQHF
TRBV19	TRBJ2-1	CASSWGYNEQFF
TRBV30	TRBJ1-2	CAWIGVWTGRELPWGYTF
TRBV4-3	TRBJ1-1	CASSQEGTGEAFF
TRBV9	TRBJ2-5	CASSPNNFQETQYF
TRBV2	TRBJ2-1	CASPPDSTNEQFF
TRBV6-5	TRBJ1-1	CASRLGSNEAFF
TRBV7-9	TRBJ1-5	CASSLAVLGGVGNQPQHF
TRBV10-3	TRBJ2-4	CAISESSQENIQYF
TRBV7-9	TRBJ1-1	CASSLGTGDTEAFF
TRBV28	TRBJ1-3	CASSLFGRFRDRPSGNTIYF
TRBV19	TRBJ2-1	CASSEQGWESNEQFF
TRBV7-9	TRBJ2-1	CASSLLIGYNEQFF
TRBV5-1	TRBJ2-3	CASSSIGTSGGTDTQYF
TRBV6-1	TRBJ2-2	CASSEGAGGGGELFF
TRBV5-6	TRBJ1-2	CASSLGNSYGYTF
TRBV27	TRBJ1-1	CASSSRKDTEAFF
TRBV6-6	TRBJ2-3	CASSTLDRVTDTQYF
TRBV18	TRBJ2-1	CASSPTSGRPNEQFF
TRBV4-3	TRBJ2-3	CASSQDMGTDTQYF
TRBV30	TRBJ1-6	CAWRRVRTYNSPLHF
TRBV5-1	TRBJ1-1	CASSLPGLTEAFF
TRBV4-1	TRBJ1-1	CASSPDRRGTEAFF
TRBV6-1	TRBJ2-7	CASSDQTGWRSEQYF
TRBV9	TRBJ2-7	CASSDGQGIYEQYF
TRBV5-5	TRBJ1-4	CASRPTGQGPDGLFF
TRBV29-1	-	CSVLLGEQYF
TRBV13	TRBJ2-7	CASSFGTSGSYEQYF
TRBV27	TRBJ2-5	CASSPTRGVGETQYF
TRBV10-1	TRBJ2-7	CASSEVSDSYEQYF
TRBV27	TRBJ1-1	CASWGGSEAFF
TRBV4-2	TRBJ2-1	CASSQERGISYNEQFF
TRBV15	TRBJ2-5	CATSPRGGSRETQYF
TRBV9	TRBJ2-1	CASSASGIRKGEQFF
TRBV4-1	TRBJ2-1	CASSQVFGTRDEQFF
TRBV7-3	TRBJ2-1	CASSLGLAGEGEQFF
TRBV6-1	TRBJ2-2	CASRLGTANTGELFF
TRBV6-1	TRBJ2-7	CASSEATVGYEQYF